Below are 24 T cell receptor beta chains sequenced from a single sample in a study of CD8 T cells in Susac syndrome. The authors reverse transcribed about 0.5 to 1 ug RNA with random hexamers. One entry per CDR3 protein, called by TCRdb with MiXCR from the immunoSEQ multiplex PCR reads. The profile covers more than 200,000 distinct CDR3 sequences, with approximately 90% appearing a single time and around 0.14% taken by the ten largest. Sample: CD8+ T cells from PBMCs. These receptors all come from a human donor with multiple sclerosis.

The rearrangement joins TRBV28 to TRBJ1-5, with D hard to call. CDR1 and CDR2 from the germline V gene are MDHEN and SYDVKM. V lost 6 bases and J lost 3, with 15 bases in between. This CDR3 comprises 15 residues. The CDR3 nucleotides are TGTGCCAGCAGCCCCTTAAGACTGCTCAATCAGCCCCAGCATTTT. As protein: CASSPLRLLNQPQHF.

This chain uses TRBV10-3 with TRBJ2-7; no reliable D call. The CDR3 sequence is 13 residues long. Deletions cut 2 bases from V and 2 bases from J, with 7 bases between. The germline V gene has CDR1 ENHRY and CDR2 SYGVKD. The DNA of the CDR3 is TGTGCCATCAGTGAGGGTCCAACCTACGAGCAGTACTTC. It codes for CAISEGPTYEQYF.

The genes are TRBV7-3 and TRBJ2-3, with a weak D call TRBD2 (7 bases). Trimming stripped 0 bases from V and 5 bases from J, with 12 bases between. The CDR3 length is 15 residues. Per germline, CDR1 SGHTA and CDR2 FQGTGA. The CDR3 coding sequence is TGTGCCAGCAGCTTAACGGGGGGGGCTATAGATACGCAGTATTTT. It codes for CASSLTGGAIDTQYF. Full variable domain (rest looked up from reference TRBV7-3 and TRBJ2-3): GAGVSQTPSNKVTEKGKYVELRCDPISGHTALYWYRQSLGQGPEFLIYFQGTGAADDSGLPNDRFFAVRPEGSVSTLKIQRTERGDSAVYLCASSLTGGAIDTQYFGPGTRLTVL.

The chain couples TRBV14 to TRBJ1-2; D is possibly TRBD1 (6 bases). V was shortened by 0 bases and J by 6 bases, with 11 bases between the two germline ends. Germline CDR1 reads SGHDN; CDR2 reads FVKESK. The CDR3 extends over 14 amino acids. For the CDR3, the DNA is TGTGCCAGCAGCCAAGATTGGTCAGGGGATGGCTACACCTTC. Its protein is CASSQDWSGDGYTF.

The gene calls are TRBV7-8 and TRBJ1-4; 8 bases align to TRBD1. The V gene's germline CDR1 is SGHVS and CDR2 FQNEAQ. Trimming took 1 base from V and 5 from J; bases not matched to a gene: 6. The CDR3 extends over 16 amino acids. The CDR3, as DNA: TGTGCCAGCAGCTTAGAGGCAGGGGGCGCGAATGAAAAACTGTTTTTT. Its translation is CASSLEAGGANEKLFF.

The V call is TRBV10-3, the J call TRBJ2-7, with 9 nucleotides matching TRBD1. With V trimmed by 4 bases and J by 2 bases, 6 bases remained unmatched. CDR3 size: 15 residues. CDR1 and CDR2 from the germline V gene are ENHRY and SYGVKD. This chain's CDR3 is CAISAPGQGAYEQYF. CDR3 coding DNA: TGTGCCATCAGTGCTCCGGGACAGGGCGCCTACGAGCAGTACTTC.

The rearrangement joins TRBV6-1 to TRBJ2-2; 8 bases are shared with TRBD1. V dropped 3 bases and J dropped 12; count of bases not matched to a gene: 3. The CDR3 runs to 12 residues. Germline loops: CDR1 MNHNS, CDR2 SASEGT. This CDR3 reads CASSDQGAKLFF. The CDR3 region has the DNA TGTGCCAGCAGTGATCAGGGGGCCAAGCTGTTTTTT.

The sample holds one count of this clonotype. The chain carries TRBV21-1 and TRBJ1-5; the table's D call, TRBD1, was not checked against the DNA. TRBV21-1 is tagged as a pseudogene. The CDR3 has 17 amino acids. The CDR3 DNA reads as TGTGCCGGCCCTGGCCAGGGGGTTGAGGGTGGCAATCAGCCCCAGCATTTT. Translated, it gives CAGPGQGVEGGNQPQHF.

V gene TRBV2 combines with J gene TRBJ1-1; D not resolved. Germline V gene data show CDR1 as SNHLY and CDR2 as FYNNEI. CDR3 size: 11 residues. Trimming stripped 4 bases from V and 12 bases from J, with 12 bases between. CDR3 nucleotides: TGTGCCAGCAGTGGTGGGTTGGGTACTTTCTTT. This gives the protein CASSGGLGTFF.

The V and J genes are TRBV4-3 and TRBJ2-7, with D possibly being TRBD2 (5 bases). Germline CDR1 and CDR2: LGHNA and YSLEER. V was pared by 1 base and J by 2 bases, with 12 bases between. CDR3 length equals 15 residues. The CDR3 sequence is CASSQAGSGAYEQYF. CDR3 nucleotide sequence: TGCGCCAGCAGCCAAGCGGGGAGTGGGGCCTACGAGCAGTACTTC.

V usage is TRBV5-6 and J usage is TRBJ1-6; no clear D gene. The CDR3 has 14 amino acids. Trimming removed 4 bases at V and 10 bases at J, with 15 bases between. Germline lookup yields CDR1 SGHDT and CDR2 YYEEEE. The CDR3 coding sequence is TGTGCCAGCAGCCCCCTTGGGGAGGGATCACCCCTCCACTTT. Protein sequence: CASSPLGEGSPLHF. Combining the CDR3 with reference TRBV5-6 and TRBJ1-6 gives the whole variable domain DAGVTQSPTHLIKTRGQQVTLRCSPKSGHDTVSWYQQALGQGPQFIFQYYEEEERQRGNFPDRFSGHQFPNYSSELNVNALLLGDSALYLCASSPLGEGSPLHFGNGTRLTVT.

The chain carries TRBV7-6 and TRBJ2-7; TRBD2 aligns across 13 bases. The CDR3 loop spans 18 amino acids. The ends lost 1 base at V and 3 bases at J; junction bases unmatched: 9. The V gene's germline CDR1 is SGHVS and CDR2 FNYEAQ. The CDR3 protein is CASSLGKQGLAGDYEQYF. CDR3 nucleotide sequence: TGTGCCAGCAGCTTAGGAAAGCAAGGACTAGCGGGAGACTACGAGCAGTACTTC.

This chain connects TRBV28 to TRBJ2-3; TRBD1 or TRBD2 may be the D gene (5 bases each). The CDR3 totals 17 residues. Germline-derived CDR1 and CDR2 are MDHEN and SYDVKM. Trimming pared 5 bases from V and 2 bases from J, leaving 20 bases between. DNA for the CDR3: TGTGCCAGCAGTAAAAGGGACGGCACCCTACACACAGATACGCAGTATTTT. Its translation: CASSKRDGTLHTDTQYF.

This clonotype appeared a single time. J is TRBJ2-7 and V is TRBV4-1; TRBD1 aligns across 7 bases. J gave up 5 bases and V 5 bases, and 12 bases lay outside the gene matches. CDR1 is MGHRA and CDR2 is YSYEKL in the germline V gene. The CDR3 has 15 amino acids. CDR3 region: CASSEQGLGLDEQYF. The CDR3 DNA sequence: TGCGCCAGCAGCGAACAGGGGCTCGGTCTTGACGAGCAGTACTTC.

This chain links TRBV7-9 with TRBJ2-7, with D maybe TRBD1 (5 bases). V was trimmed by 5 bases and J by 0 bases, leaving 8 bases between them. CDR3 size: 13 residues. In germline, CDR1 is SEHNR, CDR2 FQNEAQ (reference sequence). Here the CDR3 reads CASSRQNSYEQYF. In DNA, the CDR3 is TGTGCCAGCAGCCGACAGAACTCCTACGAGCAGTACTTC.

The chain couples TRBV10-3 to TRBJ1-1, with a tentative D call TRBD1 (6 bases). The germline V gene encodes CDR1 ENHRY and CDR2 SYGVKD. CDR3 length: 12 residues. V was pared by 11 bases and J by 5 bases, with 15 bases between. CDR3 nucleotide sequence: TGTGCCTCTGGACAGAGTAATACTGAAGCTTTCTTT. It codes for CASGQSNTEAFF.

The rearrangement uses TRBV29-1 and TRBJ2-3; 7 nucleotides line up with TRBD2. Germline assignment: CDR1 SQVTM and CDR2 ANQGSEA. The length of the CDR3 is 16 residues. With 4 bases clipped from V and 0 bases from J, the junction kept 10 bases outside the gene matches. In DNA form, the CDR3 reads TGCAGCGTTGCCCCTAGACTAGCCCATAGCACAGATACGCAGTATTTT. Its translation is CSVAPRLAHSTDTQYF.

The V call is TRBV9, the J call TRBJ1-2; D gene unclear. CDR1 is SGDLS, CDR2 YYNGEE, per germline. The CDR3 is made up of 12 amino acids. V was cut by 0 bases and J by 7 bases, with 7 bases left in between. The CDR3 coding sequence is TGTGCCAGCAGCGTAGGGGCCCGTGGCTACACCTTC. It yields the protein CASSVGARGYTF.

This rearrangement joins TRBV29-1 to TRBJ2-1; no clear D gene. Germline CDR1 is SQVTM and CDR2 is ANQGSEA. CDR3 length equals 16 residues. Trimming shortened V by 2 bases and J by 0 bases, and 14 bases separated the two germline ends. In DNA, the CDR3 is TGCAGCGTTGAACCCTCAGCCCTCAGCTCCTACAATGAGCAGTTCTTC. This gives the protein CSVEPSALSSYNEQFF.

The V call is TRBV4-1, the J call TRBJ1-5; 9 bases align to TRBD1. The V gene end was trimmed by 5 bases and the J gene end by 5 bases; junction bases not matched to a gene: 4. The CDR3 has 14 amino acids. Per germline, CDR1 MGHRA and CDR2 YSYEKL. In DNA, the CDR3 is TGCGCCAGCAGCACCGACAGGGGGGATCAGCCCCAGCATTTT. The encoded protein is CASSTDRGDQPQHF.

The J gene is TRBJ1-1, the V gene TRBV15; D is unresolved. Germline CDR1 and CDR2: LNHNV and YYDKDF (reference sequence). V was trimmed by 4 bases and J by 1 base, leaving 7 bases between them. CDR3 length: 13 amino acids. The CDR3 sequence is CATSNPPNTEAFF. CDR3 DNA: TGTGCCACCAGCAATCCGCCGAACACTGAAGCTTTCTTT.

This chain links TRBV20-1 with TRBJ1-2, with a weak D call TRBD1 (5 bases). The V and J ends lost 6 bases and 8 bases respectively, with 16 bases between them. Per germline, CDR1 DFQATT and CDR2 SNEGSKA (reference sequence). CDR3 length: 12 residues. CDR3 residues: CSAQSGTDGYTF. The CDR3 nucleotides are TGCAGTGCCCAATCCGGGACGGACGGCTACACCTTC.

The V gene is TRBV30, the J gene TRBJ1-2; the D is unclear. The CDR3 consists of 13 residues. Germline assignment: CDR1 GTSNPN and CDR2 SVGIG (reference sequence). The germline V and J ends were trimmed by 2 bases and 6 bases, with 13 bases remaining between them. CDR3 amino acids: CAWSTLGRHGYTF. The CDR3 DNA reads as TGTGCCTGGAGTACCCTGGGCCGCCATGGCTACACCTTC.

The chain combines TRBV9 with TRBJ2-7; 10 nucleotides match TRBD1. The V and J ends lost 3 bases and 3 bases, in that order; junction bases with no gene match: 6. Germline CDR1 and CDR2: SGDLS and YYNGEE. This CDR3 region has 15 residues. CDR3 in amino acids: CASSAPGQGNYEQYF. The CDR3 DNA reads as TGTGCCAGCAGCGCACCGGGACAGGGGAACTACGAGCAGTACTTC.